This TCR beta chain came from a study of post-analysis software for immune sequencing data. Whole-study findings and limits: Strong co-clustering by F measure was seen for same-batch samples. Patients carried roughly 5 TRBV segments more frequently than controls did, and TRBV5-6, TRBV5-1 and TRBV20-1 were among them.

The CDR3 sequence is 14 residues long. Germline V gives CDR1 ENHRY, CDR2 SYGVKD. V was cut by 3 bases and J by 3 bases, with 10 bases left in between. Worth noting for this clonotype: The antigen is not known.

Unique-molecular-identifier-tagged TCR beta cDNA libraries were used. TCRdb used MiXCR to reprocess the PCR reads, holding one entry per CDR3 protein. This sample has roughly 540,000 distinct CDR3 sequences, with around a third found just once. V and J are TRBV10-3 and TRBJ2-3; D is undetermined. Sequencing was done on a sample of blood. The origin of this receptor is a girl aged 2-17 years with multiple sclerosis. In DNA form, the CDR3 reads TGTGCCATCAGTGATGAAGGGCGGACAGATACGCAGTATTTT. This gives the protein CAISDEGRTDTQYF.